This T cell receptor beta chain was captured in a study of T cells after yellow fever vaccination. With 4 bases removed from V and 3 bases from J, the gap between germline ends came to 12 bases. CDR3 size: 13 residues. Germline lookup yields CDR1 GTSNPN and CDR2 SVGIG (reference sequence). This clonotype is labeled medium-sized. Its specificity is not known. TCRdb re-derived calls from the 5' RACE reads in MiXCR, one entry per CDR3 protein. The sample shows about 53,000 distinct CDR3 sequences, approximately 7% of them seen only once. Study-level findings and limits: Any FACS-sorted repertoire could hold abundant clonotypes that contaminate it from the bulk population. Once the booster was given, most primary-vaccination clones reappeared, at approximately 97% for CD4 and around 90% for CD8.

The sequencing here drew on CD8+ T cells sorted from PBMCs, taken on the day of the first yellow fever vaccination. V is TRBV30 and J is TRBJ1-2; tentative D call: TRBD1 (6 bases). The receptor was isolated from a man between 18 and 29 years old who received the YFV17D yellow fever vaccine. The CDR3 is CAWNGGQYYGYTF. The CDR3 region has the DNA TGTGCCTGGAACGGGGGGCAATACTATGGCTACACCTTC.